Presented here are 24 T cell receptor beta chains from one specimen sequenced in a study of blood T cell repertoires in COVID-19. Profiled with immunoSEQ multiplex PCR; TCRdb holds only in-frame clones, not every one. This sample has under 300,000 clones; about four fifths occur once, and the top ten carry roughly a tenth. The sample was peripheral blood. These receptors were collected from a woman over 75 with acute or convalescent COVID-19.

J is TRBJ1-3 and V is TRBV5-1; maybe TRBD1 (6 bases). Germline-derived CDR1 and CDR2 are SGHRS and YFSETQ. There are 16 residues in the CDR3. V lost 3 bases and J lost 0, with 13 bases in between. CDR3 nucleotides: TGCGCCAGCAGCTCAGGGGACGGTCGCTCTGGAAACACCATATATTTT. This encodes CASSSGDGRSGNTIYF.

The V and J genes are TRBV28 and TRBJ1-2, with 12 bases identical to TRBD1. J gave up 5 bases and V 8 bases, and 15 bases lay outside the gene matches. The CDR3 extends over 17 amino acids. Germline V gene data show CDR1 as MDHEN and CDR2 as SYDVKM. CDR3 nucleotides: TGTGCCAGCCAAATCCCGGGACAGGGGGCCGGGAAGTATGGCTACACCTTC. Translation gives CASQIPGQGAGKYGYTF.

The chain couples TRBV15 to TRBJ1-5; 8 bases line up with TRBD1. The CDR3 covers 17 residues. Germline trimming cut 2 bases from V and 5 bases from J; bases unmatched to any gene: 11. Germline CDR1 is LNHNV and CDR2 is YYDKDF (reference sequence). CDR3 in DNA: TGTGCCACCAGCAGACCAAAGGACAGGGTGAGTTATCAGCCCCAGCATTTT. Encoded protein: CATSRPKDRVSYQPQHF.

The chain uses TRBV2 and TRBJ2-1; D gene uncertain. Between the trimmed V and J ends, which lost 3 bases and 3 bases, there was a span of 12 bases. The length of the CDR3 is 15 residues. The germline V gene encodes CDR1 SNHLY and CDR2 FYNNEI. The chain's CDR3 is CASSDKTIGYNEQFF. Written as DNA, the CDR3 is TGTGCCAGCAGTGACAAGACAATAGGCTACAATGAGCAGTTCTTC.

V gene TRBV21-1 combines with J gene TRBJ1-3; no DNA check was done on the table's D call, TRBD1. TRBV21-1 is assigned pseudogene status. The CDR3 extends over 12 amino acids. As DNA, the CDR3 is TGTGCCAGCAAGCCAGGAGGAAACACCATATATTTT. Translating gives CASKPGGNTIYF.

This chain joins TRBV19 and TRBJ2-1, with 9 bases lining up with TRBD1. Unmatched junction bases numbered 8, after V lost 3 bases and J lost 14 bases. Germline V gene sequence: CDR1 LNHDA, CDR2 SQIVND (reference sequence). The length of the CDR3 is 13 residues. The CDR3 loop reads CASSIGEGDREFF. The CDR3 nucleotides are TGTGCCAGTAGTATCGGAGAAGGGGACAGGGAGTTCTTC.

The CDR3 here is CASSTGGDNQPQHF. The CDR3 DNA follows: TGTGCCAGCAGTACAGGGGGCGACAATCAGCCCCAGCATTTT. This sequence joins TRBV6-5 and TRBJ1-5, with 9 positions matching TRBD1. Per the germline V gene, CDR1 is MNHEY and CDR2 is SVGAGI. The V and J ends lost 5 bases and 3 bases, in that order; junction bases with no gene match: 2. The CDR3 is 14 amino acids.

V and J are TRBV9 and TRBJ2-4; TRBD1 matches at 12 bases. Germline V gives CDR1 SGDLS, CDR2 YYNGEE. This CDR3 spans 15 amino acids. V lost 4 bases to trimming and J lost 7 bases; unmatched junction nucleotides: 6. In DNA form, the CDR3 reads TGTGCCAGCAGCCTATCCGGGACAGGGGGCAACATTCAGTACTTC. Protein sequence: CASSLSGTGGNIQYF.

To note about this clone: Other nucleotide sequences in the sample specify the same CDR3. The rearrangement uses TRBV5-1 and TRBJ1-1; 8 bases fit TRBD1. The CDR3 extends over 14 amino acids. J lost 1 base, V lost 4 bases, and 3 bases had no gene match. Per germline, CDR1 SGHRS and CDR2 YFSETQ. CDR3 coding DNA: TGCGCCAGCAGCGGACAGGGCGGGAACACTGAAGCTTTCTTT. Its protein is CASSGQGGNTEAFF.

Only a few counts were recorded for this clone. The V gene is TRBV5-5, the J gene TRBJ1-5; perhaps TRBD1 as D (6 bases). CDR1 is SGHKS, CDR2 YYEKEE, per germline (reference sequence). Trimming cost V 1 base and J 4 bases, with 12 bases left between them. This CDR3 is built from 15 residues. As DNA, the CDR3 is TGTGCCAGCAGCTTGATGGACAGACAAAATCAGCCCCAGCATTTT. The encoded protein is CASSLMDRQNQPQHF.

The chain is built from TRBV12-2 and TRBJ1-5; the table calls TRBD1, which could not be checked here. TRBV12-2 is a pseudogene locus. The CDR3 covers 14 residues. Written as DNA, the CDR3 is TGTGCAAGTCGCCGGACAGAGGGCAATCAGCCCCAGCATTTT. It specifies CASRRTEGNQPQHF.

This clone was seen a few times. The V gene is TRBV6-5, the J gene TRBJ2-7; possible D gene TRBD1, 6 bases. The CDR3 spans 14 residues. Germline lookup yields CDR1 MNHEY and CDR2 SVGAGI. The V end lost 5 bases, the J end lost 0 bases, and 11 bases lay between the germline ends. The CDR3 reads CASSPRTASYEQYF. The CDR3 DNA follows: TGTGCCAGCAGTCCCCGGACAGCCTCCTACGAGCAGTACTTC.

This sequence joins TRBV6-5 and TRBJ2-7, with 11 bases fitting TRBD1. V shed 6 bases and J 0 bases; nucleotides not matched to a gene: 7. Germline CDR1 MNHEY, CDR2 SVGAGI. The CDR3 runs 16 residues. As DNA, the CDR3 is TGTGCCAGCAGCTACCAGGGACAGGGGGGCTCCTACGAGCAGTACTTC. Its translation: CASSYQGQGGSYEQYF.

The genes are TRBV5-1 and TRBJ1-3, with 11 positions matching TRBD1. V was clipped by 5 bases and J by 4 bases; unmatched bases: 5. CDR3 length equals 15 residues. The germline gives CDR1 SGHRS, CDR2 YFSETQ. CDR3 region: CASRSGQGVGNTIYF. In DNA, the CDR3 is TGCGCCAGCAGGTCGGGACAGGGGGTCGGAAACACCATATATTTT.

This chain uses TRBV7-9 with TRBJ2-5; TRBD2 matches 9 bases. The CDR3 is 17 amino acids. Losses at the gene ends were 8 bases for V and 5 bases for J; bases not matched to a gene: 18. Germline assignment: CDR1 SEHNR and CDR2 FQNEAQ (reference sequence). The chain's CDR3 is CASVWGGGAPGVETQYF. CDR3 nucleotides: TGTGCCAGCGTCTGGGGCGGGGGGGCCCCGGGCGTCGAGACCCAGTACTTC.

The V and J genes are TRBV7-2 and TRBJ1-1; D uncertain. Germline V lookup: CDR1 SGHTA, CDR2 FQGNSA. V dropped 0 bases and J dropped 9 bases, with 14 bases sitting between them. CDR3 size: 14 residues. CDR3 in DNA: TGTGCCAGCAGCTTAGCGAGTCCGAATGGTAAAGCTTTCTTT. Residues: CASSLASPNGKAFF.

The J gene is TRBJ1-2, the V gene TRBV30; D gene unclear. Trimming stripped 0 bases from V and 8 bases from J, with 10 bases between. The CDR3 length is 12 residues. Germline lookup yields CDR1 GTSNPN and CDR2 SVGIG (reference sequence). CDR3 nucleotides: TGTGCCTGGAGTGTAACTTTGAGCGGCTACACCTTC. Protein sequence: CAWSVTLSGYTF. The whole variable domain, remainder taken from reference TRBV30 and TRBJ1-2, is SQTIHQWPATLVQPVGSPLSLECTVEGTSNPNLYWYRQAAGRGLQLLFYSVGIGQISSEVPQNLSASRPQDRQFILSSKKLLLSDSGFYLCAWSVTLSGYTFGSGTRLTVV.

This rearrangement joins TRBV5-1 to TRBJ2-7, with D perhaps matching TRBD1 (6 bases). Germline V CDR1 and CDR2: SGHRS, YFSETQ. The V end lost 2 bases, the J end lost 1 base, and 10 bases lay between the germline ends. This CDR3 contains 14 residues. This chain's CDR3 is CASSLQTGSYEQYF. CDR3 DNA sequence: TGCGCCAGCAGCTTACAGACAGGTTCCTACGAGCAGTACTTC.

The chain combines TRBV7-9 with TRBJ2-6, with TRBD1 identical over 7 bases. CDR3 length: 15 residues. Germline loops: CDR1 SEHNR, CDR2 FQNEAQ (reference sequence). Trimming at V came to 11 bases and at J to 4 bases, leaving 11 bases not matched to a gene. The CDR3 loop reads CAVDPEGAGANVLTF. The CDR3 DNA follows: TGTGCCGTCGATCCAGAGGGGGCAGGGGCCAACGTCCTGACTTTC.

The rearrangement joins TRBV28 to TRBJ1-5, with a tentative D call TRBD1 (5 bases). V was shortened by 5 bases and J by 5 bases, with 22 bases between the two germline ends. The CDR3 is 17 amino acids. Per the germline V gene, CDR1 is MDHEN and CDR2 is SYDVKM. The CDR3 DNA sequence: TGTGCCAGCAGTCCCCGTGTGGCGGTCCCACAGGATCAGCCCCAGCATTTT. Its protein product is CASSPRVAVPQDQPQHF.

The chain is built from TRBV24-1 and TRBJ1-5, with TRBD1 as a possible D gene (5 bases). The germline V and J ends were trimmed by 5 bases and 4 bases, with 17 bases remaining between them. The germline gives CDR1 KGHDR, CDR2 SFDVKD. The CDR3 is made up of 16 amino acids. CDR3 protein: CATSGSRGGDNQPQHF. DNA of the CDR3: TGTGCCACCAGTGGCTCACGGGGGGGGGATAATCAGCCCCAGCATTTT.

V and J are TRBV11-2 and TRBJ2-1; TRBD2 matches at 14 bases. Germline V lookup: CDR1 SGHAT, CDR2 FQNNGV. The ends lost 5 bases at V and 7 bases at J; junction bases unmatched: 7. The CDR3 has 16 residues. CDR3 sequence (DNA): TGTGCCAGCAGCCCTAGGACTAGCGGGGGGTCTAATGAGCAGTTCTTC. Its translation: CASSPRTSGGSNEQFF. The full variable domain, completed using reference TRBV11-2 and TRBJ2-1, is EAGVAQSPRYKIIEKRQSVAFWCNPISGHATLYWYQQILGQGPKLLIQFQNNGVVDDSQLPKDRFSAERLKGVDSTLKIQPAKLEDSAVYLCASSPRTSGGSNEQFFGPGTRLTVL.

The rearrangement joins TRBV28 to TRBJ2-7, with 9 nucleotides matching TRBD1. The trim removed 10 bases at V and 8 bases at J, leaving 15 bases unmatched. CDR3 length equals 14 residues. Germline assignment: CDR1 MDHEN and CDR2 SYDVKM. CDR3 region: CATSLGDRALKQYF. DNA for the CDR3: TGTGCCACTTCCCTCGGGGACAGGGCCCTCAAGCAGTACTTC.

V usage is TRBV18 and J usage is TRBJ2-5; 9 nucleotides line up with TRBD1. CDR1 is KGHSH, CDR2 LQKENI, per germline. The CDR3 sequence is 15 residues long. After removal of 2 bases from V and 1 base from J, the junction contained 2 bases not matched to a gene. CDR3: CASSPGTGPQETQYF. CDR3 coding DNA: TGTGCCAGCTCACCAGGGACAGGGCCCCAAGAGACCCAGTACTTC.